This TCR beta chain came from a study of T cell repertoires in cytomegalovirus infection. This clonotype has only a few counts. The antigen is unknown. The CDR3 runs 18 residues. V was clipped by 4 bases and J by 5 bases; unmatched bases: 17. Germline lookup yields CDR1 SEHNR and CDR2 FQNEAQ (reference sequence). TCRdb called the reads again in MiXCR, with one record for every CDR3 protein. The data hold about half a million distinct CDR3 sequences, with approximately 40% observed a single time. The clonotype originates from a human donor in good health (CMV status not recorded). Some clones in this sample may be carry-over from other donors' samples. The material sequenced was cultured PBMCs, taken from culture after CMV antigen stimulation. The rearrangement links TRBV7-9 to TRBJ1-1; 9 nucleotides align to TRBD1. The DNA of the CDR3 is TGTGCCAGCAGCTCCACCCCCGGGAGGGGACAGGGAGGAACTGAAGCTTTCTTT. This translates into CASSSTPGRGQGGTEAFF.